Each of the 32 T cell receptor beta chains below was sequenced from the same sample in a study of blood T cell repertoires in COVID-19. The table came from immunoSEQ multiplex PCR; TCRdb's copy has only in-frame clones and leaves some out. Of roughly 380,000 clones in the sample, about 90% were seen once. Sequenced input: PBMCs or T cells enriched from blood (not recorded which). The source is a woman aged 25 to 39 who had recovered from COVID-19.

The chain carries TRBV5-1 and TRBJ1-6; D gene unclear. CDR3 length: 16 amino acids. The germline gives CDR1 SGHRS, CDR2 YFSETQ. The germline V and J ends were trimmed by 0 bases and 10 bases, with 17 bases remaining between them. DNA for the CDR3: TGCGCCAGCAGCTTGGATACCGGGTCTTCACACTCACCCCTCCACTTT. The encoded protein is CASSLDTGSSHSPLHF.

The chain links TRBV19 to TRBJ1-1; D is perhaps TRBD1 (6 bases). The CDR3 contains 15 residues. The ends were cut back, 2 bases at V and 4 bases at J, with 14 bases in the middle. Germline CDR1 LNHDA, CDR2 SQIVND (reference sequence). The CDR3 loop is CASSIKLTGSTEAFF. The CDR3 region has the DNA TGTGCCAGTAGTATAAAACTTACAGGGAGCACTGAAGCTTTCTTT. Combining the CDR3 with reference TRBV19 and TRBJ1-1 gives the whole variable domain DGGITQSPKYLFRKEGQNVTLSCEQNLNHDAMYWYRQDPGQGLRLIYYSQIVNDFQKGDIAEGYSVSREKKESFPLTVTSAQKNPTAFYLCASSIKLTGSTEAFFGQGTRLTVV.

V is TRBV6-1 and J is TRBJ2-7, with a weak D call TRBD2 (6 bases). V gave up 2 bases and J gave up 3 bases, with 17 bases separating them. Looked up from germline, CDR1 is MNHNS and CDR2 is SASEGT. CDR3 length: 16 amino acids. The CDR3 sequence is CASSERIGTGFYEQYF. DNA of the CDR3: TGTGCCAGCAGTGAAAGGATAGGGACTGGATTCTACGAGCAGTACTTC.

This rearrangement joins TRBV25-1 to TRBJ1-2; TRBD1 matches 8 bases. Germline V CDR1 and CDR2: MGHDK, SYGVNS. Trimming took 1 base from V and 8 from J; bases not matched to a gene: 12. The CDR3 spans 16 residues. The CDR3 coding sequence is TGTGCCAGCAGTGAATCCGGACAGGGAAACAGGAAGGGCTACACCTTC. It codes for CASSESGQGNRKGYTF.

The chain links TRBV11-2 to TRBJ2-7; D uncertain. The germline V gene has CDR1 SGHAT and CDR2 FQNNGV. The CDR3 has 15 amino acids. Trimming took off 2 bases at V and 0 bases at J, with 11 bases between the two ends. This CDR3 is CASSLTDISSYEQYF. In DNA, the CDR3 is TGTGCCAGCAGCTTAACCGACATCTCCTCCTACGAGCAGTACTTC.

The rearrangement uses TRBV7-6 and TRBJ2-3; 7 bases match TRBD2. With V trimmed by 5 bases and J by 1 base, 3 bases remained unmatched. The CDR3 is 14 residues long. Looked up from germline, CDR1 is SGHVS and CDR2 is FNYEAQ. The CDR3 DNA follows: TGTGCCAGCAGCGAGCGGGGAGGCACAGATACGCAGTATTTT. It yields the protein CASSERGGTDTQYF.

This clone was counted a single time. The chain links TRBV2 to TRBJ1-4; D may be TRBD1 (6 bases). The length of the CDR3 is 15 residues. The germline CDR1 and CDR2 sequences are SNHLY and FYNNEI. Trimming took off 6 bases at V and 5 bases at J, with 16 bases between the two ends. The CDR3 DNA follows: TGTGCCAGCAGCGACGGAGGACAGTCGAATGAAAAACTGTTTTTT. Encoded protein: CASSDGGQSNEKLFF.

The V and J genes are TRBV19 and TRBJ1-1; D unresolved. The CDR3 covers 15 residues. V was cut by 5 bases and J by 1 base, with 14 bases left in between. Germline loops: CDR1 LNHDA, CDR2 SQIVND (reference sequence). The CDR3 reads CASSAGMFQNTEAFF. The CDR3 nucleotides are TGTGCCAGTAGTGCCGGGATGTTTCAGAACACTGAAGCTTTCTTT.

This clone was observed a handful of times. The V gene is TRBV5-5, the J gene TRBJ1-2; 7 nucleotides agree with TRBD1. The germline CDR1 and CDR2 sequences are SGHKS and YYEKEE (reference sequence). The CDR3 consists of 12 residues. The CDR3 reads CAAGDRTNGYTF. CDR3 sequence (DNA): TGTGCTGCCGGGGACAGAACCAATGGCTACACCTTC.

The chain employs TRBV6-5 and TRBJ2-7, with unresolved D. The CDR3 runs to 14 residues. Germline lookup yields CDR1 MNHEY and CDR2 SVGAGI. The ends were cut back, 2 bases at V and 0 bases at J, with 8 bases in the middle. CDR3 bases: TGTGCCAGCAGTTACGGGTCGGGCTCCTACGAGCAGTACTTC. Protein product: CASSYGSGSYEQYF.

This sequence joins TRBV28 and TRBJ1-2; D is unclear. With 6 bases removed from V and 1 base from J, the gap between germline ends came to 9 bases. The CDR3 has 13 amino acids. The germline V gene has CDR1 MDHEN and CDR2 SYDVKM. The CDR3 sequence: CASSYDGNYGYTF. Here the CDR3 DNA reads TGTGCCAGCAGCTACGATGGTAACTATGGCTACACCTTC.

The rearrangement uses TRBV6-5 and TRBJ1-1; 10 positions agree with TRBD1. This CDR3 contains 14 residues. Trimming removed 2 bases from V and 5 bases from J; junction bases left unmatched: 2. Germline loops: CDR1 MNHEY, CDR2 SVGAGI. This CDR3 reads CASSYGQGVTEAFF. The DNA of the CDR3 is TGTGCCAGCAGTTACGGACAGGGGGTTACTGAAGCTTTCTTT.

The V call is TRBV28, the J call TRBJ1-4, with 7 bases matching TRBD1. The CDR3 has 14 amino acids. Per germline, CDR1 MDHEN and CDR2 SYDVKM. V lost 6 bases to trimming and J lost 5 bases; unmatched junction nucleotides: 6. The CDR3 nucleotides read TGTGCCAGCAGAAGACAGGGCTCAAATGAAAAACTGTTTTTT. Protein: CASRRQGSNEKLFF.

The chain is built from TRBV2 and TRBJ1-6; TRBD1 is a possible D gene (5 bases). Germline CDR1 reads SNHLY; CDR2 reads FYNNEI. The CDR3 has 15 residues. V dropped 8 bases and J dropped 4 bases, with 15 bases sitting between them. This CDR3 is CASQIRGTYNSPLHF. Here the CDR3 DNA reads TGTGCCAGCCAAATAAGGGGAACTTATAATTCACCCCTCCACTTT.

V and J are TRBV27 and TRBJ2-7; D is perhaps TRBD2 (5 bases). V was clipped by 2 bases and J by 5 bases, with 19 bases between them. There are 16 residues in the CDR3. CDR1 is MNHEY, CDR2 SMNVEV, per germline (reference sequence). The CDR3 DNA is TGTGCCAGCAGTTTAGGGCAGGACGGGGTGTTGGACGAGCAGTACTTC. This sequence encodes CASSLGQDGVLDEQYF.

The chain recombines TRBV30 with TRBJ1-5; D unclear. Germline V gene lookup returns CDR1 GTSNPN and CDR2 SVGIG (reference sequence). V was shortened by 3 bases and J by 3 bases, with 18 bases between the two germline ends. The CDR3 runs 16 residues. The CDR3 bases are TGTGCCTGGAGCCCCCGATGGGCCGGTAACAATCAGCCCCAGCATTTT. It translates to CAWSPRWAGNNQPQHF.

This chain links TRBV10-3 with TRBJ2-7, with D possibly being TRBD1 (7 bases). Germline V CDR1 and CDR2: ENHRY, SYGVKD. This CDR3 contains 14 residues. The ends were cut back, 4 bases at V and 1 base at J, with 11 bases in the middle. The CDR3 DNA reads as TGTGCCATCAGTGGCGCGGGACAGTCCTACGAGCAGTACTTC. Encoded protein: CAISGAGQSYEQYF.

This clone was observed a single time. The gene calls are TRBV18 and TRBJ2-5; perhaps TRBD1 as D (5 bases). The V and J ends lost 2 bases and 4 bases respectively, with 8 bases between them. Looked up from germline, CDR1 is KGHSH and CDR2 is LQKENI. This CDR3 is built from 13 residues. The CDR3 sequence is CASSPWGPETQYF. The CDR3 bases are TGTGCCAGCTCACCATGGGGCCCAGAGACCCAGTACTTC.

The V gene is TRBV5-4, the J gene TRBJ2-1; 13 bases line up with TRBD2. V lost 4 bases, J lost 0 bases, and 7 bases stayed unmatched. Germline lookup yields CDR1 SGHNT and CDR2 YYREEE (reference sequence). This CDR3 is 18 amino acids long. CDR3 nucleotides: TGTGCCAGCAGCCTCACTAGCGGGAGGGTTAGCTCCTACAATGAGCAGTTCTTC. Amino acid sequence: CASSLTSGRVSSYNEQFF.

The chain employs TRBV5-4 and TRBJ1-2; TRBD1 might be the D (6 bases). From germline, CDR1 is SGHNT and CDR2 YYREEE (reference sequence). Deletions cut 4 bases from V and 3 bases from J, with 16 bases between. The length of the CDR3 is 15 residues. The CDR3 nucleotides are TGTGCCAGCAGCCCCAGTCAACAGGGAGACTATGGCTACACCTTC. This encodes CASSPSQQGDYGYTF.

This chain uses TRBV5-3 with TRBJ2-7, with D maybe TRBD2 (5 bases). TRBV5-3 is an ORF, with its function uncertain. The CDR3 has 18 amino acids. V dropped 6 bases and J dropped 0 bases, with 25 bases sitting between them. DNA for the CDR3: TGTGCCAGAATGCTAGCTCCCCCCCTGAGACCTCCCTCCTACGAGCAGTACTTC. Protein: CARMLAPPLRPPSYEQYF.

J is TRBJ2-6 and V is TRBV7-9; D gene unclear. Germline V CDR1 and CDR2: SEHNR, FQNEAQ (reference sequence). The CDR3 totals 14 residues. Between the trimmed V and J ends, which lost 1 base and 7 bases, there was a span of 8 bases. The CDR3 spells CASSLVEVANVLTF. As DNA, the CDR3 is TGTGCCAGCAGCTTAGTCGAGGTAGCCAACGTCCTGACTTTC.

This clone was picked up one time. V gene TRBV18 combines with J gene TRBJ1-2, with 7 nucleotides matching TRBD1. CDR3 length: 16 residues. V shed 5 bases and J 4 bases; nucleotides not matched to a gene: 13. Looked up from germline, CDR1 is KGHSH and CDR2 is LQKENI. The CDR3 nucleotides read TGTGCCAGCTCAGAGGGGGCCAGGACCGGTTCCTATGGCTACACCTTC. Encoded protein: CASSEGARTGSYGYTF.

The chain carries TRBV2 and TRBJ2-1, with unresolved D. The germline V gene encodes CDR1 SNHLY and CDR2 FYNNEI. Trimming removed 8 bases from V and 4 bases from J, with 15 bases in between. The CDR3 runs to 14 residues. Here the CDR3 reads CASSRLANYNEQFF. CDR3 nucleotides: TGTGCCAGCTCCAGACTGGCGAATTACAATGAGCAGTTCTTC.

The chain couples TRBV7-9 to TRBJ2-5, with 10 nucleotides matching TRBD2. The germline gives CDR1 SEHNR, CDR2 FQNEAQ (reference sequence). The ends lost 5 bases at V and 5 bases at J; junction bases unmatched: 8. The CDR3 covers 15 residues. CDR3 in amino acids: CASSPKRGGRETQYF. DNA of the CDR3: TGTGCCAGCAGCCCCAAGCGGGGGGGCCGGGAGACCCAGTACTTC.

This clone has only a few counts. This sequence joins TRBV12-3 or TRBV12-4 and TRBJ1-5; possible D gene TRBD1, 5 bases. The V end was cut by 6 bases, the J end by 7 bases, with 13 bases between. There are 13 residues in the CDR3. The CDR3 sequence is CASSLVGGQPQHF. CDR3 in DNA: TGTGCCAGCAGCCTCGTGGGGGGGCAGCCCCAGCATTTT.

V is TRBV2 and J is TRBJ2-2, with 7 bases matching TRBD2. V lost 4 bases and J lost 2; bases outside the gene matches: 7. CDR1 SNHLY and CDR2 FYNNEI come from the germline V gene. This CDR3 has 16 amino acids. The CDR3 coding sequence is TGTGCCAGCAGTGTTGGTAGGGACTACAACACCGGGGAGCTGTTTTTT. It specifies CASSVGRDYNTGELFF.

CDR3 in amino acids: CASSHRVPNTEAFF. CDR3 nucleotides: TGTGCCAGCAGCCACAGGGTTCCGAACACTGAAGCTTTCTTT. The V gene is TRBV6-5, the J gene TRBJ1-1, with D possibly matching TRBD1 (6 bases). The CDR3 extends over 14 amino acids. In germline, CDR1 is MNHEY, CDR2 SVGAGI. Trimming shortened V by 6 bases and J by 1 base, and 12 bases separated the two germline ends.

The chain has TRBV13 and TRBJ2-7; 9 nucleotides match TRBD1. The CDR3 has 17 amino acids. Germline V gene data show CDR1 as PRHDT and CDR2 as FYEKMQ (reference sequence). V was pared by 5 bases and J by 7 bases, with 18 bases of the junction left unmatched. CDR3 in DNA: TGTGCCAGCAGCCCTCGGACAGGGGATAAGTTGGTCGAGGAGCAGTACTTC. It translates to CASSPRTGDKLVEEQYF.

This chain uses TRBV3-1 (or the pseudogene TRBV3-2) with TRBJ2-7; possible D gene TRBD1, 6 bases. V lost 1 base and J 4 bases, leaving 11 bases between the germline ends. This CDR3 has 14 amino acids. Per the germline V gene, CDR1 is LGHDT and CDR2 is YNNKEL (reference sequence). The CDR3 reads CASSQVSGAYEQYF. The CDR3 DNA follows: TGTGCCAGCAGCCAAGTTTCAGGGGCTTACGAGCAGTACTTC.

The chain uses TRBV10-2 and TRBJ1-2, with D hard to call. Germline CDR1 and CDR2: WSHSY and SAAADI. V was clipped by 7 bases and J by 0 bases, with 6 bases between them. The CDR3 runs to 12 residues. CDR3 amino acids: CASTGSNYGYTF. The CDR3 nucleotides read TGCGCCAGCACGGGATCTAACTATGGCTACACCTTC.

The V gene is TRBV7-8, the J gene TRBJ2-4; 7 bases are a match to TRBD1. The CDR3 loop spans 12 amino acids. V shed 5 bases and J 15 bases; nucleotides not matched to a gene: 10. Looked up from germline, CDR1 is SGHVS and CDR2 is FQNEAQ. This CDR3 is CASSLRDRDMYF. The CDR3 nucleotides read TGTGCCAGCAGCCTCCGCGACAGGGACATGTACTTC. The entire variable domain, with the rest obtained from reference TRBV7-8 and TRBJ2-4, is as follows: GAGVSQSPRYKVAKRGQDVALRCDPISGHVSLFWYQQALGQGPEFLTYFQNEAQLDKSGLPSDRFFAERPEGSVSTLKIQRTQQEDSAVYLCASSLRDRDMYFGAGTRLSVL.